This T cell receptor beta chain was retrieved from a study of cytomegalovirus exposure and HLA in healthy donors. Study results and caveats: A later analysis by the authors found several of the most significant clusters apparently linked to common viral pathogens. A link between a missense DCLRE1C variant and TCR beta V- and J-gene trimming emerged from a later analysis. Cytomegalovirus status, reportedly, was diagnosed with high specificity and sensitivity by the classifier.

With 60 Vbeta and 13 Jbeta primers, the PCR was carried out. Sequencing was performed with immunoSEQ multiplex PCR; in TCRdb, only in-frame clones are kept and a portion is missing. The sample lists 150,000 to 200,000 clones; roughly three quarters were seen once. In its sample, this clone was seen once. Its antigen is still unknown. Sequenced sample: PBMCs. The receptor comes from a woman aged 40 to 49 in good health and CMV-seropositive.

CDR3 bases: TGTGCCAGCAGCTTGCGCGGGAACACTGAAGCTTTCTTT. Residues: CASSLRGNTEAFF. The J gene is TRBJ1-1, the V gene TRBV5-4; no clear D. The germline CDR1 and CDR2 sequences are SGHNT and YYREEE (reference sequence). Trimming left V 1 base short and J 1 base short, with 5 bases between. The CDR3 consists of 13 residues. Drawing the rest from reference TRBV5-4 and TRBJ1-1, the complete variable domain is ETGVTQSPTHLIKTRGQQVTLRCSSQSGHNTVSWYQQALGQGPQFIFQYYREEENGRGNFPPRFSGLQFPNYSSELNVNALELDDSALYLCASSLRGNTEAFFGQGTRLTVV.